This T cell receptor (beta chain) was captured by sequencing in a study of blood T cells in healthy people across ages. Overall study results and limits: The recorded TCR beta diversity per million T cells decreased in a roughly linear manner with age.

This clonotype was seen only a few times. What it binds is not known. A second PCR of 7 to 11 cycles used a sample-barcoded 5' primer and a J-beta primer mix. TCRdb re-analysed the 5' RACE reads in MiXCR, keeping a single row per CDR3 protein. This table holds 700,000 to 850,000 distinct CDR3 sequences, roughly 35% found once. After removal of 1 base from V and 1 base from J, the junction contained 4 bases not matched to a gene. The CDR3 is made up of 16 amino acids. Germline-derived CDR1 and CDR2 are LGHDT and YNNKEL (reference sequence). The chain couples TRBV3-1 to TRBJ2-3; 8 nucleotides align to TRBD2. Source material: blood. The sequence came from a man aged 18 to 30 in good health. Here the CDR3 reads CASSQVRAGGTDTQYF. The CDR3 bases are TGTGCCAGCAGCCAAGTCAGAGCGGGGGGCACAGATACGCAGTATTTT.